Detailed here is one TCR beta chain. Its cognate antigen has yet to be identified. No much larger clone exists at a distance of one base, and base qualities are not known. The data originate from a study of PD-L1 blockade in urothelial cancer (dated by TCRdb to about 2017). In terms of the full investigation: Every patient began therapy around 2014 and was given atezolizumab 1,200 mg intravenously every 3 weeks. About 90% of the roughly 30 patients were males with bladder-origin urothelial cancer, and about 65% of the roughly 30 reported a prior smoking history. Pretreatment tumor samples and matched peripheral blood, collected serially before and after atezolizumab treatment, underwent TCR sequencing. Blood samples gave median yields of around 150,000 T cells and over 80,000 unique TCRs, along with a median clonality of approximately 0.084. Several patients achieved durable clinical benefit and approximately 19 did not. Blood samples were analyzed at two time points: 3 weeks after treatment start (second dose) and 6 weeks after treatment start. In the same patients, whole exome sequencing and RNA sequencing of pretreatment tumors were performed in addition to TCR sequencing. An exploratory multi-omic analysis was conducted of the somatic, immune and clinical correlates of response to PD-L1 blockade with atezolizumab in urothelial cancer. An ECOG performance status of 0 or 1 was recorded for the patients, and 0 to 3 prior chemotherapy regimens had been received by the patients. Durable clinical benefit was defined as progression-free survival longer than 6 months, and TCR features were also tested against progression-free and overall survival. Pretreatment blood TCR-seq was available for about 27 patients, at least one posttreatment blood collection was obtained for 25 or so patients, and tumor TCR-seq was available for 25 or so patients.

Overall study outcomes, separate from this receptor: Because of the small sample size (n ≈ 29) and the many exploratory analyses performed, the results are intended to be regarded as hypothesis-generating. A pretreatment peripheral blood TCR clonality below the median was linked to improved progression-free and overall survival. Among patients with durable benefit, tumor-associated TCR clones showed greater expansion in peripheral blood 3 weeks after treatment started (n = 22, p = 0.022).

Trimming accounts for 5 bases at V and 3 bases at J, while the number of junction bases matched to no gene is 2. Sequences LNHDA (CDR1) and SQIVND (CDR2) are obtained from the germline V gene (reference sequence). The CDR3 holds 14 amino acids from the cysteine to the phenylalanine. Left in the record is the CDR3 DNA by itself, 42 bases read in frame from the first base. To estimate absolute template abundance from read counts, synthetic TCR analog templates were spiked into each PCR. The immunoSEQ assay used bias-controlled V and J gene primers to amplify TCRbeta CDR3 regions from genomic DNA. Sequencing of rearranged TCRbeta segments was performed at approximately 20X coverage. Per the source publication's procedure: Clustering was used to correct sequencing errors, and CDR3s were annotated against IMGT to assign V, D and J genes. Downstream analyses used only productive TCRbeta rearrangements, leaving out any out-of-frame or stop-codon sequences. Clonality was computed as one minus Shannon entropy normalized by the log of the number of unique productive sequences. Clones differing between time points or between blood and tumor were identified using Fisher's exact test with Benjamini-Hochberg correction, with an adjusted p below 0.01 applied as the threshold. As stored in TCRdb, this immuneACCESS dataset retains in-frame rearrangements with V and J assigned. A fraction of the clones does not appear; measured against another copy, unresolved V genes explain less than half of the discrepancy, and the remainder lacks a known reason. The D gene and trimming were derived from the DNA, and the V and J assignments and clone size from that table. The sample records tens of thousands of clones, 84% of which are singletons. 9.6% of the sample is held by the ten biggest clonotypes.

A total of roughly 31 patients with locally advanced or metastatic urothelial carcinoma, treated at Memorial Sloan Kettering on a trial protocol, made up the cohort. Peripheral blood mononuclear cells were collected pretreatment and during treatment, with between 1 and 8 total time points per patient. The Qiagen DNeasy Blood extraction kit was used to purify genomic DNA from total PBMCs and from tumor samples. Collected pretreatment and during treatment, PBMCs were isolated and stored as previously described. The rearrangement combines TRBV19 with TRBJ2-2; 8 of the junction bases match TRBD1. This sample comprised PBMCs, obtained around atezolizumab (anti-PD-L1) treatment. This TCR was sampled from a man aged 65-85 years with urothelial cancer. The CDR3 sequence is CASSLGQDTGELFF. The nucleotides read TGTGCCAGTAGTTTGGGACAGGACACCGGGGAGCTGTTTTTT.